The 11 T cell receptor beta chains presented below share a single source sample, sequenced in a study of blood T cells in healthy people across ages. A second PCR of roughly 7 to 11 cycles used a sample-barcoded 5' primer and a J-beta primer mix. TCRdb processed the 5' RACE reads anew with MiXCR; each CDR3 protein has one entry. The profile shows hundreds of thousands of distinct CDR3 sequences, about 50% of them singletons. The sequencing sample was made of blood. The receptors originated from a woman of 80 years or more in good health.

On this clonotype itself: A single base separates this from a much larger clone, so it may be a read error. In DNA form, the CDR3 reads TGTGCCAGCAGTTACTGGTCTAGCGGCTCCAGCTCCGACGAGCAGTACTTC. It is translated as CASSYWSSGSSSDEQYF. The rearrangement uses TRBV6-2 or TRBV6-3 and TRBJ2-7; TRBD2 agrees at 7 bases. CDR1 is MNHEY, CDR2 SVGEGT, per germline. CDR3 length: 17 residues.

The rearrangement joins TRBV18 to TRBJ2-3; TRBD1 aligns across 7 bases. The CDR3 is 15 residues long. J was trimmed by 4 bases and V by 3 bases; bases with no gene match: 7. The germline V gene encodes CDR1 KGHSH and CDR2 LQKENI. This chain's CDR3 is CASSPDRAGADTQYF. CDR3 coding DNA: TGTGCCAGCTCACCCGACAGGGCGGGCGCAGATACGCAGTATTTT.

This clonotype was counted ten times or more. The CDR3 DNA follows: TGCAGCCCCTCGGAGGGTACCTATAATTCACCCCTCCACTTT. It is translated as CSPSEGTYNSPLHF. The chain carries TRBV20-1 and TRBJ1-6; D remains unclear. Germline V gives CDR1 DFQATT, CDR2 SNEGSKA (reference sequence). This CDR3 is built from 14 residues.

The rearrangement links TRBV7-2 to TRBJ2-5, with TRBD1 identical over 10 bases. The CDR3 spans 15 residues. CDR1 is SGHTA, CDR2 FQGNSA, per germline. V dropped 5 bases and J dropped 11; count of bases not matched to a gene: 14. CDR3 in amino acids: CASSMTGTGDYEQYF. The CDR3 nucleotides are TGTGCCAGCAGCATGACCGGGACAGGGGACTATGAGCAGTACTTC.

This clonotype was found a few times. Just one base apart from a much larger clone, this may be a read error. The V and J genes are TRBV7-9 and TRBJ2-1, with 12 bases lining up with TRBD2. Near its end, the DNA agrees better with TRBJ2-7, so the J call may be wrong. CDR3 length equals 15 residues. The germline V gene encodes CDR1 SEHNR and CDR2 FQNEAQ (reference sequence). The CDR3 protein is CASRRTSGTYNEQYF. DNA of the CDR3: TGTGCCAGCAGACGGACTAGCGGGACCTACAATGAGCAGTACTTC.

This clonotype was counted at least ten times. The rearrangement uses TRBV20-1 and TRBJ2-7; D may be TRBD2 (5 bases). The CDR3 consists of 11 residues. The V gene's germline CDR1 is DFQATT and CDR2 SNEGSKA (reference sequence). V dropped 5 bases and J dropped 11 bases, with 16 bases sitting between them. This chain's CDR3 is CSASIVAREYF. DNA of the CDR3: TGCAGTGCTTCTATAGTGGCGCGGGAGTACTTC.

V gene TRBV2 combines with J gene TRBJ2-5, with TRBD2 matching 10 bases. Unmatched junction bases numbered 5, after V lost 0 bases and J lost 7 bases. This CDR3 comprises 15 residues. CDR1 SNHLY and CDR2 FYNNEI come from the germline V gene. The CDR3 reads CASSEAGTSVWTQYF. The CDR3 bases are TGTGCCAGCAGTGAAGCAGGGACTAGCGTGTGGACCCAGTACTTC.

As regards this clonotype: One junction end disagrees with the germline gene, perhaps due to a read error. J is TRBJ2-7 and V is TRBV7-9; D possibly corresponds to TRBD2 (6 bases). CDR1 is SEHNR and CDR2 is FQNEAQ in the germline V gene (reference sequence). CDR3 size: 13 residues. CDR3 loop: CARSLRGLHEQYF. The CDR3 DNA reads as TGTGCCCGCAGCCTCCGGGGACTCCACGAGCAGTACTTC.

This clonotype was counted many times. J is TRBJ2-1 and V is TRBV20-1; 13 nucleotides line up with TRBD2. Germline V gene lookup returns CDR1 DFQATT and CDR2 SNEGSKA (reference sequence). V shed 3 bases, J shed 8 bases, and the junction held 7 bases outside the gene matches. The CDR3 runs to 15 residues. DNA for the CDR3: TGCAGTGCTAGGGCACTAGCGGGAGGGCCCTATGAGCAGTTCTTC. Protein: CSARALAGGPYEQFF.

J is TRBJ1-5 and V is TRBV18, with unresolved D. The CDR3 has 14 amino acids. Germline CDR1 and CDR2: KGHSH and LQKENI. V was shortened by 2 bases and J by 7 bases, with 12 bases between the two germline ends. The CDR3 is CASSPSSGRQPQHF. In nucleotides, the CDR3 is TGTGCCAGCTCACCAAGCAGTGGTCGGCAGCCCCAGCATTTT. Based on the CDR3 plus reference TRBV18 and TRBJ1-5, the full variable domain is NAGVMQNPRHLVRRRGQEARLRCSPMKGHSHVYWYRQLPEEGLKFMVYLQKENIIDESGMPKERFSAEFPKEGPSILRIQQVVRGDSAAYFCASSPSSGRQPQHFGDGTRLSIL.

About this clonotype: This may stem from a read error, because a much larger clone lies one nucleotide away. The V gene is TRBV9, the J gene TRBJ2-1; 7 bases fit TRBD2. The CDR3 sequence is 14 residues long. Germline V gives CDR1 SGDLS, CDR2 YYNGEE. Germline trimming cut 0 bases from V and 12 bases from J; bases unmatched to any gene: 9. Written as DNA, the CDR3 is TGTGCCAGCAGCGTAGGGGGAGGGGCAGGTGGGCAGTTCTTC. This sequence encodes CASSVGGGAGGQFF.